The 9 T cell receptor beta chains in this list originate from one sample, sequenced in a study of neurological immune-mediated disorders. Each CDR3 protein gets one entry after TCRdb re-called the 5' RACE reads with MiXCR. The data contain 50,000 or so distinct CDR3 sequences, about 3.7% of them singletons. Sequenced material: PBMCs. The receptors here all came from a man aged 55 to 69 with multiple sclerosis.

This clonotype was picked up many times. The chain links TRBV20-1 to TRBJ1-2; possibly TRBD1 for D (5 bases). This CDR3 spans 14 amino acids. Trimming took off 5 bases at V and 7 bases at J, with 20 bases between the two ends. Germline lookup yields CDR1 DFQATT and CDR2 SNEGSKA (reference sequence). Here the CDR3 DNA reads TGCAGTGCTCCTGGCGACGGGGGTTCTGGTGGCTACACCTTC. It specifies CSAPGDGGSGGYTF.

This clonotype was detected many times. The V and J genes are TRBV7-9 and TRBJ2-7; tentative D call: TRBD2 (5 bases). V gave up 8 bases and J gave up 2 bases, with 13 bases separating them. Per the germline V gene, CDR1 is SEHNR and CDR2 is FQNEAQ (reference sequence). The CDR3 has 13 residues. CDR3 nucleotides: TGTGCCAGCGACGACGGGATACCCTACGAGCAGTACTTC. Its translation: CASDDGIPYEQYF.

This clonotype has at least ten counts. This chain joins TRBV29-1 and TRBJ1-5; D is possibly TRBD1 (6 bases). Looked up from germline, CDR1 is SQVTM and CDR2 is ANQGSEA. V lost 4 bases, J lost 4 bases, and 11 bases lay in between. The CDR3 covers 13 residues. The chain's CDR3 is CSVAGTGNQPQHF. The CDR3 nucleotides read TGCAGCGTTGCAGGAACAGGGAATCAGCCCCAGCATTTT.

This clonotype was found many times. V gene TRBV29-1 combines with J gene TRBJ2-3; D unresolved. The V and J ends lost 7 bases and 5 bases respectively, with 16 bases between them. This CDR3 spans 13 amino acids. Germline loops: CDR1 SQVTM, CDR2 ANQGSEA. The CDR3, as DNA: TGCAGCGACCAAGGTATTTTGGGAGATACGCAGTATTTT. Protein product: CSDQGILGDTQYF.

This clonotype was found many times. The chain recombines TRBV6-6 with TRBJ1-1; D remains unclear. CDR1 is MNHNY and CDR2 is SVGAGI in the germline V gene (reference sequence). CDR3 length: 15 residues. V was trimmed by 2 bases and J by 5 bases, leaving 15 bases between them. CDR3 nucleotides: TGTGCCAGCAGTTACCTGAGGGAGGAAGGGACTGAAGCTTTCTTT. Amino acid sequence: CASSYLREEGTEAFF.

The chain carries TRBV29-1 and TRBJ2-7; D might be TRBD1 or TRBD2, each matching 5 bases. V lost 7 bases and J 6 bases, leaving 7 bases between the germline ends. This CDR3 contains 9 residues. Germline CDR1 is SQVTM and CDR2 is ANQGSEA. The CDR3 DNA is TGCAGCGAAGGGACCGAGCAGTACTTC. Its protein is CSEGTEQYF.

This clonotype has ten or more counts. The chain joins TRBV20-1 to TRBJ2-7; weak D call: TRBD2 (6 bases). This CDR3 comprises 15 residues. The V end was cut by 4 bases, the J end by 4 bases, with 20 bases between. CDR1 is DFQATT and CDR2 is SNEGSKA in the germline V gene (reference sequence). The CDR3: CSATGQGLGPYEQYF. The CDR3 nucleotides read TGCAGTGCTACCGGGCAGGGACTGGGACCTTACGAGCAGTACTTC.

This clonotype was seen at least ten times. This chain links TRBV18 with TRBJ2-2; 8 bases agree with TRBD1. Unmatched junction bases numbered 8, after V lost 4 bases and J lost 4 bases. The CDR3 loop spans 16 amino acids. Germline-derived CDR1 and CDR2 are KGHSH and LQKENI. CDR3 amino acids: CASSLHGQGATGELFF. In DNA form, the CDR3 reads TGTGCCAGCTCACTACACGGACAGGGTGCCACCGGGGAGCTGTTTTTT.

This clonotype was counted at least ten times. The V and J genes are TRBV5-1 and TRBJ1-1; D is unclear. CDR3 length: 15 amino acids. V was shortened by 0 bases and J by 3 bases, with 12 bases between the two germline ends. The germline V gene has CDR1 SGHRS and CDR2 YFSETQ. CDR3 amino acids: CASSLDHRADTEAFF. As DNA, the CDR3 is TGCGCCAGCAGCTTGGATCATAGAGCGGACACTGAAGCTTTCTTT.